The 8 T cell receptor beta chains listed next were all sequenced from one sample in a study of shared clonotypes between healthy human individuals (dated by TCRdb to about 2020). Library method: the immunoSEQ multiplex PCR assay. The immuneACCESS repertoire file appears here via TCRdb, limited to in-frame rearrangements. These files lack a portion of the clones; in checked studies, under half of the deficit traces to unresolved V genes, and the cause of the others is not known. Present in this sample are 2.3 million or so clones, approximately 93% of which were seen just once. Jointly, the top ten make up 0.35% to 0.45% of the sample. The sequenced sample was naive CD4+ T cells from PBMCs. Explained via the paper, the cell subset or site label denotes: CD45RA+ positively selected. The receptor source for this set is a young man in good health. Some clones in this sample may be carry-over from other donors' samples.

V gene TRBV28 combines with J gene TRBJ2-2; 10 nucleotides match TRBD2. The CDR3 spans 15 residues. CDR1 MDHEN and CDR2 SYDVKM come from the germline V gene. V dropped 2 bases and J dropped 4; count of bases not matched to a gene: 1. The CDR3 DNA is TGTGCCAGCAGTTTACTAGCGGGAGCCACCGGGGAGCTGTTTTTT. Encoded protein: CASSLLAGATGELFF.

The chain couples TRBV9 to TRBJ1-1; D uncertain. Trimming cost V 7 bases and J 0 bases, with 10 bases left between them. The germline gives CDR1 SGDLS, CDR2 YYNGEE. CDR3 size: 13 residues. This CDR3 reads CASGRDMNTEAFF. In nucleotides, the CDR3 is TGTGCCAGCGGGCGAGATATGAACACTGAAGCTTTCTTT.

CDR3 residues: CATTMRSPDTQYF. Written as DNA, the CDR3 is TGTGCCACGACGATGCGGAGCCCAGATACGCAGTATTTT. The rearrangement links TRBV28 to TRBJ2-3; D ambiguous. Trimming stripped 10 bases from V and 4 bases from J, with 15 bases between. Germline V CDR1 and CDR2: MDHEN, SYDVKM. The CDR3 runs to 13 residues.

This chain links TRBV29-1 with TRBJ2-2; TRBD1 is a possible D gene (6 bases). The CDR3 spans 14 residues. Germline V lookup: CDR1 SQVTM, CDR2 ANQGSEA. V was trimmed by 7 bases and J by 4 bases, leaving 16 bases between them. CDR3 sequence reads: CSGRKDSSTGELFF. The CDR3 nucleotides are TGCAGCGGGCGTAAGGACAGTTCCACCGGGGAGCTGTTTTTT.

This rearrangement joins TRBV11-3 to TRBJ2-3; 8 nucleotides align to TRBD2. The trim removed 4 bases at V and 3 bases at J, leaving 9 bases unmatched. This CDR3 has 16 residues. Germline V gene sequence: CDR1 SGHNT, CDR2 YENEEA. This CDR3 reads CASSSGAGAGTDTQYF. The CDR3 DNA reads TGTGCCAGCAGCTCCGGAGCGGGGGCGGGAACAGATACGCAGTATTTT.

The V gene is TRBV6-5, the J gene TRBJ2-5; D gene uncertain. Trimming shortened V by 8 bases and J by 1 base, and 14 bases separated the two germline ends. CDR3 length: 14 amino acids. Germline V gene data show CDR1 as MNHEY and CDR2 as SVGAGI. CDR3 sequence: CASSPLRFQETQYF. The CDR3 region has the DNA TGTGCCAGCTCCCCTCTCCGTTTCCAAGAGACCCAGTACTTC.

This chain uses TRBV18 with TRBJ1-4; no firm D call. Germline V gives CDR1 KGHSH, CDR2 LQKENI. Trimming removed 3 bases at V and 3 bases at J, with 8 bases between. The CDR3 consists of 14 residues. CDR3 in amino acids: CASSPDLSNEKLFF. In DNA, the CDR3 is TGTGCCAGCTCACCGGATCTTTCTAATGAAAAACTGTTTTTT.

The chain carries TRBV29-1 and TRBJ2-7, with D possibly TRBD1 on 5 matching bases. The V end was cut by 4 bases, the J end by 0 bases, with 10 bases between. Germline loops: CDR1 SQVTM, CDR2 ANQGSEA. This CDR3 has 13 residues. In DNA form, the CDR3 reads TGCAGCGTTGGGGGCGGATTCTCCTACGAGCAGTACTTC. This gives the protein CSVGGGFSYEQYF.